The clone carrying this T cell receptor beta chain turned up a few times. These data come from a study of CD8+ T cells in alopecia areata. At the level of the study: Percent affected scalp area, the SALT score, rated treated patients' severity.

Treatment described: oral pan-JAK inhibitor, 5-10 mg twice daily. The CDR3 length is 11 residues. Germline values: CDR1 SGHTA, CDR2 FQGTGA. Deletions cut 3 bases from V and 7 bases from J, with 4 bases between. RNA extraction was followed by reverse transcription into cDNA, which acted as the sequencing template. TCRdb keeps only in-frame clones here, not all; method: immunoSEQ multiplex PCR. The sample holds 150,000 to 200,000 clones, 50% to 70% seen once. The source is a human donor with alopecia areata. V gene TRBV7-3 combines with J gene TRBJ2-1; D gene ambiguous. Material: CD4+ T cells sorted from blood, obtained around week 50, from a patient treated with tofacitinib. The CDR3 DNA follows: TGTGCCAGCAGCTTGGGAAATGAGCAGTTCTTC. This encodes CASSLGNEQFF.